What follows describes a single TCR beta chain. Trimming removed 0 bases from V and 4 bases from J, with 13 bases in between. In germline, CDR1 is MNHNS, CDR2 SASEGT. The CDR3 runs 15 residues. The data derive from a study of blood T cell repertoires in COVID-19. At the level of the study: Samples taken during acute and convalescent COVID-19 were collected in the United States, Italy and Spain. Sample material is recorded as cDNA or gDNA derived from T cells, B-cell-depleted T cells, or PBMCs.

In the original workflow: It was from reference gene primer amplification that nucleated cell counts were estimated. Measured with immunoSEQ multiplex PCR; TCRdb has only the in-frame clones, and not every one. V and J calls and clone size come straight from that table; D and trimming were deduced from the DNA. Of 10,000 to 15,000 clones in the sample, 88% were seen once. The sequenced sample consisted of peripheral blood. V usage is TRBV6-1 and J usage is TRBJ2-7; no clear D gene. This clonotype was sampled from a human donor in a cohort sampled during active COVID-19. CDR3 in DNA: TGTGCCAGCAGTGAAGCTCTAGAGAGTGCTTACGAGCAGTACTTC. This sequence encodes CASSEALESAYEQYF.